This TCR beta chain was sequenced during a study of T and B cells in COVID-19 patients. Judged by abundance, this clonotype is medium-sized. TRB rearrangements were amplified by multiplex PCR with BIOMED2 TRB-A/B primers. TCRdb ran MiXCR on the multiplex PCR reads and lists one entry per CDR3 protein. Here the sample spans some 14,000 distinct CDR3 sequences, roughly 27% being singletons. From blood, roughly 220-550 ng of genomic DNA served as TRB template. The specimen sequenced was blood. This receptor was identified in a human donor who had recovered from COVID-19.

The CDR3: CASSTTGTGSYEQYF. CDR3 nucleotides: TGTGCCAGCAGTACCACCGGGACGGGCTCCTACGAGCAGTACTTC. The chain has TRBV6-5 and TRBJ2-7; D may match TRBD1 or TRBD2 (5 bases each). Germline-derived CDR1 and CDR2 are MNHEY and SVGAGI. V gave up 5 bases and J gave up 0 bases, with 14 bases separating them. CDR3 size: 15 residues.